The 27 T cell receptor beta chains presented below share a single source sample, sequenced in a study of OX40 agonist ivuxolimab in advanced cancers. Method: immunoSEQ multiplex PCR; TCRdb's copy keeps in-frame clones and lacks some. The sample contains around 58,000 clones, approximately 83% of which appear only once. Sequences were derived from CD4+ or CD8+ T cells sorted from blood, sampled in a trial of the OX40 agonist ivuxolimab. These receptors came from an adult with an advanced solid tumor such as melanoma, head and neck, liver or kidney cancer.

V is TRBV13 and J is TRBJ1-2; TRBD1 matches at 7 bases. Germline CDR1 reads PRHDT; CDR2 reads FYEKMQ (reference sequence). V shed 2 bases and J 6 bases; nucleotides not matched to a gene: 6. This CDR3 comprises 14 residues. The CDR3 region has the DNA TGTGCCAGCAGCTTAACAGTAACAGGGGATGGCTACACCTTC. Translating gives CASSLTVTGDGYTF.

The chain recombines TRBV4-2 with TRBJ2-5; TRBD2 might be the D (7 bases). Germline V CDR1 and CDR2: LGHNA, YNFKEQ. V lost 5 bases, J lost 3 bases, and 16 bases lay in between. The CDR3 has 15 residues. CDR3 residues: CASSAKAGAEETQYF. In nucleotides, the CDR3 is TGTGCCAGCAGCGCAAAGGCGGGGGCGGAAGAGACCCAGTACTTC.

This chain connects TRBV5-1 to TRBJ2-5; D is unresolved. Germline V gene data show CDR1 as SGHRS and CDR2 as YFSETQ. With 4 bases removed from V and 5 bases from J, the gap between germline ends came to 12 bases. The CDR3 sequence is 13 residues long. The CDR3, as DNA: TGCGCCAGCAGCCTGGGATTTGGGGAGACCCAGTACTTC. This translates into CASSLGFGETQYF.

This sequence joins TRBV18 and TRBJ2-7; 9 bases match TRBD1. The CDR3 is 15 amino acids. With V trimmed by 6 bases and J by 7 bases, 13 bases remained unmatched. CDR1 is KGHSH, CDR2 LQKENI, per germline. The chain's CDR3 is CASSHDGTGLREQYF. CDR3 DNA: TGTGCCAGCTCCCACGACGGGACAGGGCTTAGGGAGCAGTACTTC.

The chain couples TRBV6-1 to TRBJ1-2; TRBD1 matches at 9 bases. Unmatched junction bases numbered 6, after V lost 3 bases and J lost 4 bases. Per germline, CDR1 MNHNS and CDR2 SASEGT. This CDR3 comprises 15 residues. Written as DNA, the CDR3 is TGTGCCAGCAGTGACTATAACAGGGGGCCCTATGGCTACACCTTC. It translates to CASSDYNRGPYGYTF.

The chain has TRBV27 and TRBJ1-2, with D unclear. V was clipped by 3 bases and J by 3 bases, with 8 bases between them. From germline, CDR1 is MNHEY and CDR2 SMNVEV (reference sequence). The CDR3 length is 13 residues. The CDR3 loop is CASSFGRYYGYTF. For the CDR3, the DNA is TGTGCCAGCAGTTTCGGCAGGTACTATGGCTACACCTTC.

The rearrangement links TRBV10-3 to TRBJ2-1, with 7 bases matching TRBD2. The CDR3 consists of 15 residues. The trim removed 0 bases at V and 10 bases at J, leaving 9 bases unmatched. Germline CDR1 ENHRY, CDR2 SYGVKD. This chain's CDR3 is CAISESGLDGREQFF. For the CDR3, the DNA is TGTGCCATCAGTGAGTCGGGGCTCGACGGGAGGGAGCAGTTCTTC.

The genes are TRBV5-6 and TRBJ1-5, with D possibly being TRBD1 (5 bases). The CDR3 runs to 14 residues. CDR1 and CDR2 from the germline V gene are SGHDT and YYEEEE. Trimming shortened V by 2 bases and J by 3 bases, and 9 bases separated the two germline ends. This CDR3 is CASSFWGLNQPQHF. The CDR3 nucleotides read TGTGCCAGCAGCTTTTGGGGCCTCAATCAGCCCCAGCATTTT. Filled out from reference TRBV5-6 and TRBJ1-5, the complete variable domain reads DAGVTQSPTHLIKTRGQQVTLRCSPKSGHDTVSWYQQALGQGPQFIFQYYEEEERQRGNFPDRFSGHQFPNYSSELNVNALLLGDSALYLCASSFWGLNQPQHFGDGTRLSIL.

The CDR3 loop reads CASTTDKWTGYEQYF. DNA for the CDR3: TGTGCCAGCACCACGGATAAGTGGACAGGCTACGAGCAGTACTTC. V and J are TRBV6-1 and TRBJ2-7, with 7 bases fitting TRBD1. V trimming: 7 bases; J trimming: 3 bases; junction bases outside the gene matches: 12. CDR3 length: 15 amino acids. CDR1 is MNHNS, CDR2 SASEGT, per germline.

The V call is TRBV4-3, the J call TRBJ1-6; 9 nucleotides align to TRBD1. CDR3 length: 13 amino acids. Germline trimming cut 4 bases from V and 16 bases from J; bases unmatched to any gene: 8. CDR1 and CDR2 (germline): LGHNA, YSLEER. CDR3 DNA sequence: TGCGCCAGCAGCCCTAGGACAGGGGATCTTCTCCACTTT. It yields the protein CASSPRTGDLLHF.

The chain joins TRBV19 to TRBJ2-7; 9 bases agree with TRBD1. The trim removed 0 bases at V and 7 bases at J, leaving 10 bases unmatched. The length of the CDR3 is 16 residues. Germline V gene data show CDR1 as LNHDA and CDR2 as SQIVND (reference sequence). The DNA of the CDR3 is TGTGCCAGTAGTATAGATCTGTGGGACAGGGCGGGAGAGCAGTACTTC. As protein: CASSIDLWDRAGEQYF.

CDR3 sequence reads: CASAPLVESHSTDTQYF. CDR3 bases: TGCGCCAGCGCCCCATTAGTCGAATCCCATAGCACAGATACGCAGTATTTT. The chain has TRBV4-1 and TRBJ2-3; no reliable D call. There are 17 residues in the CDR3. V was cut by 8 bases and J by 0 bases, with 21 bases left in between. The germline V gene encodes CDR1 MGHRA and CDR2 YSYEKL.

This clone was picked up one time. V is TRBV10-1 and J is TRBJ1-2, with 11 bases matching TRBD1. J was trimmed by 12 bases and V by 6 bases; bases with no gene match: 15. The CDR3 extends over 15 amino acids. In germline, CDR1 is WNHNN, CDR2 SYGVQD (reference sequence). CDR3 coding DNA: TGCGCCAGCAGCCCAGACCGGGACAGGGGGTTAAAGGACACCTTC. Translated, it gives CASSPDRDRGLKDTF.

The rearrangement links TRBV6-5 to TRBJ1-1; a weak D match, TRBD1 (5 bases). The CDR3 is 14 amino acids. The germline CDR1 and CDR2 sequences are MNHEY and SVGAGI. V lost 6 bases and J 0 bases, leaving 11 bases between the germline ends. DNA for the CDR3: TGTGCCAGCAGCCAACCGGACATGAACACTGAAGCTTTCTTT. Its translation is CASSQPDMNTEAFF.

The chain has TRBV27 and TRBJ2-1; no clear D gene. Germline lookup yields CDR1 MNHEY and CDR2 SMNVEV (reference sequence). There are 13 residues in the CDR3. Trimming left V 2 bases short and J 9 bases short, with 11 bases between. The DNA of the CDR3 is TGTGCCAGCAGTTTAGAAGGTTTCGGTGAGCAGTTCTTC. It is translated as CASSLEGFGEQFF.

The chain links TRBV4-1 to TRBJ1-5; no clear D gene. The germline V gene has CDR1 MGHRA and CDR2 YSYEKL. This CDR3 is 14 amino acids long. Trimming left V 2 bases short and J 3 bases short, with 8 bases between. The CDR3 nucleotides read TGCGCCAGCAGCCAAAACAGTAACAATCAGCCCCAGCATTTT. Translation gives CASSQNSNNQPQHF.

This clone appeared a single time. V is TRBV28 and J is TRBJ2-7, with D hard to call. The CDR3 has 15 residues. Germline V CDR1 and CDR2: MDHEN, SYDVKM. V was cut by 3 bases and J by 1 base, with 13 bases left in between. The CDR3 sequence: CASSFPAVGSYEQYF. As DNA, the CDR3 is TGTGCCAGCAGTTTCCCCGCGGTGGGTTCCTACGAGCAGTACTTC. The variable domain in full, completed from reference TRBV28 and TRBJ2-7, reads DVKVTQSSRYLVKRTGEKVFLECVQDMDHENMFWYRQDPGLGLRLIYFSYDVKMKEKGDIPEGYSVSREKKERFSLILESASTNQTSMYLCASSFPAVGSYEQYFGPGTRLTVT.

This rearrangement joins TRBV5-5 to TRBJ2-7, with D possibly TRBD2 on 7 matching bases. Germline V CDR1 and CDR2: SGHKS, YYEKEE (reference sequence). V dropped 4 bases and J dropped 3 bases, with 17 bases sitting between them. The CDR3 consists of 15 residues. In DNA form, the CDR3 reads TGTGCCAGCAGCCTACCGGGGGGCAATGGCTACGAGCAGTACTTC. Translating gives CASSLPGGNGYEQYF.

The chain carries TRBV19 and TRBJ2-5; 10 bases fit TRBD1. The DNA matches TRBJ2-7 better at its end, which makes the J call doubtful. The germline V gene encodes CDR1 LNHDA and CDR2 SQIVND (reference sequence). The CDR3 is 14 amino acids. The CDR3 nucleotides are TGTGCCAGTAGCCGGGACAGGGGTATCCACGAGCAGTACTTC. It codes for CASSRDRGIHEQYF.

This sequence joins TRBV27 and TRBJ2-7; D perhaps matches TRBD2 (7 bases). Trimming took off 7 bases at V and 3 bases at J, with 19 bases between the two ends. The CDR3 is 15 amino acids. Germline CDR1 MNHEY, CDR2 SMNVEV (reference sequence). The CDR3 DNA follows: TGTGCCAGCAAAGATGAGGGGGGGAATCTCTACGAGCAGTACTTC. The encoded protein is CASKDEGGNLYEQYF.

This clone was picked up a small number of times. The CDR3 carries no conserved terminal phenylalanine or tryptophan, so it likely arises from a read error. The chain combines TRBV7-3 with TRBJ1-6; D is undetermined. This CDR3 has 13 residues. Per the germline V gene, CDR1 is SGHTA and CDR2 is FQGTGA. Between the trimmed V and J ends, which lost 11 bases and 4 bases, there was a span of 12 bases. This chain's CDR3 is CAGLHRYNSPLHL. The CDR3 DNA reads as TGTGCCGGCCTACATCGGTATAATTCACCCCTCCACCTT.

This clone appeared once. This chain uses TRBV14 with TRBJ1-1; no reliable D call. CDR1 and CDR2 (germline): SGHDN, FVKESK. V lost 0 bases and J lost 7, with 15 bases in between. This CDR3 contains 15 residues. This CDR3 is CASSQDRPSGDEAFF. The CDR3, as DNA: TGTGCCAGCAGCCAAGACCGGCCTTCCGGGGATGAAGCTTTCTTT.

J is TRBJ2-1 and V is TRBV11-3, with D maybe TRBD1 (6 bases). Germline V gives CDR1 SGHNT, CDR2 YENEEA. Trimming took 3 bases from V and 11 from J, leaving 17 bases between them. There are 14 residues in the CDR3. This CDR3 reads CASSLSDQGHQQFF. The CDR3 DNA reads as TGTGCCAGCAGCTTGTCCGACCAGGGGCATCAGCAGTTCTTC.

The chain links TRBV13 to TRBJ2-7; perhaps TRBD1 as D (5 bases). The germline gives CDR1 PRHDT, CDR2 FYEKMQ (reference sequence). The CDR3 sequence is 13 residues long. The V end lost 6 bases, the J end lost 0 bases, and 9 bases lay between the germline ends. The CDR3: CASSSDNSYEQYF. In DNA, the CDR3 is TGTGCCAGCAGTTCGGACAACTCCTACGAGCAGTACTTC.

This chain connects TRBV29-1 to TRBJ1-1; D perhaps matches TRBD1 (6 bases). The V end lost 7 bases, the J end lost 0 bases, and 15 bases lay between the germline ends. Germline values: CDR1 SQVTM, CDR2 ANQGSEA. The CDR3 is 14 amino acids. The CDR3 coding sequence is TGCAGCGGTACCGCAGGGGTCATGAACACTGAAGCTTTCTTT. Translation: CSGTAGVMNTEAFF.

This rearrangement joins TRBV27 to TRBJ1-1; D gene uncertain. The ends were cut back, 7 bases at V and 4 bases at J, with 7 bases in the middle. The CDR3 is 11 amino acids. The germline gives CDR1 MNHEY, CDR2 SMNVEV (reference sequence). CDR3 nucleotides: TGTGCCAGCATTGAGGGCACTGAAGCTTTCTTT. Protein sequence: CASIEGTEAFF.

The chain carries TRBV15 and TRBJ1-1, with no clear D. Trimming removed 8 bases from V and 5 bases from J, with 9 bases in between. The germline CDR1 and CDR2 sequences are LNHNV and YYDKDF (reference sequence). The CDR3 contains 11 residues. CDR3 in DNA: TGTGCCACCTTCGGGGATACTGAAGCTTTCTTT. This gives the protein CATFGDTEAFF. Full variable domain (missing parts from reference TRBV15 and TRBJ1-1): DAMVIQNPRYQVTQFGKPVTLSCSQTLNHNVMYWYQQKSSQAPKLLFHYYDKDFNNEADTPDNFQSRRPNTSFCFLDIRSPGLGDTAMYLCATFGDTEAFFGQGTRLTVV.